The 8 T cell receptor beta chains below all came from one sample that was sequenced in a study of blood T cell repertoires in COVID-19. Generated by immunoSEQ multiplex PCR, the TCRdb table keeps only in-frame clones and is missing some. The sample shows about 150,000 clones, about 89% of them seen only once. Sequencing was carried out using peripheral blood. These receptors all come from a man aged 45-65 years with acute or convalescent COVID-19.

The chain has TRBV7-2 and TRBJ1-5; unclear D gene. V was pared by 2 bases and J by 0 bases, with 5 bases between. Germline V gives CDR1 SGHTA, CDR2 FQGNSA. The CDR3 runs to 14 residues. The CDR3 is CASSLIGSNQPQHF. In DNA, the CDR3 is TGTGCCAGCAGCTTAATCGGTAGCAATCAGCCCCAGCATTTT.

V gene TRBV12-3 or TRBV12-4 combines with J gene TRBJ1-2, with D perhaps TRBD1 (5 bases). CDR3 length: 13 amino acids. Trimming left V 5 bases short and J 2 bases short, with 9 bases between. CDR3: CASSHSGNYGYTF. The CDR3 DNA reads as TGTGCCAGCAGTCACTCAGGGAACTATGGCTACACCTTC.

This chain uses TRBV28 with TRBJ1-3; no clear D. CDR3 length: 13 residues. The ends were cut back, 11 bases at V and 4 bases at J, with 15 bases in the middle. CDR1 and CDR2 from the germline V gene are MDHEN and SYDVKM. The CDR3 nucleotides read TGTGCCGTTCAATCAGGCTCCGGAAACACCATATATTTT. Translated, it gives CAVQSGSGNTIYF.

The gene calls are TRBV13 and TRBJ2-2; TRBD2 matches 10 bases. In germline, CDR1 is PRHDT, CDR2 FYEKMQ (reference sequence). This CDR3 is 18 amino acids long. V dropped 0 bases and J dropped 1; count of bases not matched to a gene: 5. The CDR3 DNA follows: TGTGCCAGCAGCTTAGGCTACCGACTAGCGGGGAACACCGGGGAGCTGTTTTTT. Translating gives CASSLGYRLAGNTGELFF. The full variable domain, completed using reference TRBV13 and TRBJ2-2, is AAGVIQSPRHLIKEKRETATLKCYPIPRHDTVYWYQQGPGQDPQFLISFYEKMQSDKGSIPDRFSAQQFSDYHSELNMSSLELGDSALYFCASSLGYRLAGNTGELFFGEGSRLTVL.

The chain joins TRBV5-1 to TRBJ2-7, with D unclear. The CDR3 is 14 amino acids. Germline CDR1 SGHRS, CDR2 YFSETQ. The V end was cut by 0 bases, the J end by 0 bases, with 7 bases between. CDR3 region: CASSLDRTSYEQYF. The CDR3 nucleotides read TGCGCCAGCAGCTTGGACAGAACCTCCTACGAGCAGTACTTC.

A note on this clone: The sample contains more than one DNA sequence encoding this CDR3. The V call is TRBV6-5, the J call TRBJ2-1; perhaps TRBD1 as D (5 bases). The CDR3 extends over 15 amino acids. Trimming stripped 0 bases from V and 4 bases from J, with 10 bases between. Germline-derived CDR1 and CDR2 are MNHEY and SVGAGI. The chain's CDR3 is CASSYSGQGYNEQFF. The CDR3 nucleotides are TGTGCCAGCAGTTACTCGGGGCAGGGTTACAATGAGCAGTTCTTC.

This chain's CDR3 is CASSISGNGYNEQFF. The CDR3 nucleotides read TGTGCCAGTAGTATTTCGGGAAATGGATACAATGAGCAGTTCTTC. The chain employs TRBV19 and TRBJ2-1; perhaps TRBD2 as D (5 bases). In germline, CDR1 is LNHDA, CDR2 SQIVND (reference sequence). Trimming shortened V by 3 bases and J by 4 bases, and 13 bases separated the two germline ends. This CDR3 region has 15 residues. The full variable domain, rest sourced from reference TRBV19 and TRBJ2-1, is DGGITQSPKYLFRKEGQNVTLSCEQNLNHDAMYWYRQDPGQGLRLIYYSQIVNDFQKGDIAEGYSVSREKKESFPLTVTSAQKNPTAFYLCASSISGNGYNEQFFGPGTRLTVL.

The chain combines TRBV3-1 (or the pseudogene TRBV3-2) with TRBJ2-4, with D possibly being TRBD1 (5 bases). The V end lost 0 bases, the J end lost 15 bases, and 18 bases lay between the germline ends. This CDR3 contains 14 residues. CDR1 and CDR2 from the germline V gene are LGHDT and YNNKEL (reference sequence). Written as DNA, the CDR3 is TGTGCCAGCAGCCAAGATTTGGCAGGGAACGTGCGGTACTTC. Translation: CASSQDLAGNVRYF.